The entry below describes one T cell receptor beta chain. The entry originates in a study of blood T cell repertoires in COVID-19. Study members were between about 18 and 95 years old and lived in fewer than 30 US regions. Here immunoSEQ multiplex PCR was the method, and the copy in TCRdb shows in-frame clones only, minus some. The top ten clones hold about 1.7% of a sample with around 280,000 clones, 90% of them seen once. This TCR derives from a woman under 30 with acute COVID-19. The sample comprised PBMCs or T cells enriched from blood (not recorded which).

The CDR3 here is CASSTHRTGGTEAFF. The CDR3 DNA reads as TGTGCCAGCAGTACTCATAGAACGGGGGGAACTGAAGCTTTCTTT. V is TRBV6-5 and J is TRBJ1-1; the D gene is possibly TRBD1 (5 bases). With 5 bases removed from V and 5 bases from J, the gap between germline ends came to 18 bases. The length of the CDR3 is 15 residues. CDR1 and CDR2 from the germline V gene are MNHEY and SVGAGI.